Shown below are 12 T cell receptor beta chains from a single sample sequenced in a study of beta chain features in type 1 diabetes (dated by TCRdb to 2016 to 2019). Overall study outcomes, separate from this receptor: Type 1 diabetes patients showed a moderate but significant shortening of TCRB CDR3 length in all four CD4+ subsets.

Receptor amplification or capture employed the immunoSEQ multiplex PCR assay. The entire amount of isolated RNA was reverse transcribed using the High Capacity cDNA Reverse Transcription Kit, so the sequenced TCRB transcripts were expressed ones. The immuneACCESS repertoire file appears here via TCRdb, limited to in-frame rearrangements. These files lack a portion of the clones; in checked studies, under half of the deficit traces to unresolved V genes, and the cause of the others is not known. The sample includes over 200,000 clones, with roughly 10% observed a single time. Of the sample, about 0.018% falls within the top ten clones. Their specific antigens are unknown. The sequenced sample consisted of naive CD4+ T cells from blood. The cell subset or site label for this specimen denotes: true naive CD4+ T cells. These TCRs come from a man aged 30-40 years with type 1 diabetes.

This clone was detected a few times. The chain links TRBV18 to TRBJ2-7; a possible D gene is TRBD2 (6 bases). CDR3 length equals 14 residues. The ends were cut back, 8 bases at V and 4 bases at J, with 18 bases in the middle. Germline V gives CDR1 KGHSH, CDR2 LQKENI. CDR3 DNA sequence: TGTGCCAGCGTCGCTCAGGGAGGATCTTACGAGCAGTACTTC. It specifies CASVAQGGSYEQYF.

The CDR3, as DNA: TGTGCCAGCTCGCTGCAAGGAGGGCCGATATCCTACGAGCAGTACTTC. Residues: CASSLQGGPISYEQYF. The chain carries TRBV18 and TRBJ2-7; possible D gene TRBD2, 6 bases. CDR3 length equals 16 residues. CDR1 and CDR2 (germline): KGHSH, LQKENI. The V end lost 6 bases, the J end lost 1 base, and 19 bases lay between the germline ends.

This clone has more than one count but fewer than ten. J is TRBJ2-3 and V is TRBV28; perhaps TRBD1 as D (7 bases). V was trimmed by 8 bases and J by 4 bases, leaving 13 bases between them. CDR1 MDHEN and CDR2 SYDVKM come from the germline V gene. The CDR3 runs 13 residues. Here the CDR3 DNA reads TGTGCCAGCGGCGCAGGGGGGCCAGATACGCAGTATTTT. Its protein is CASGAGGPDTQYF.

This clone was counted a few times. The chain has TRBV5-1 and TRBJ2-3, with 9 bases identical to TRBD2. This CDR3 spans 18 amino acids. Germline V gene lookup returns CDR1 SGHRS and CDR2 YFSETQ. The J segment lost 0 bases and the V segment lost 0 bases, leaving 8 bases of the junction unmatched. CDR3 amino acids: CASSLDSSGDPSTDTQYF. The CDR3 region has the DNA TGCGCCAGCAGCTTGGATTCTAGCGGGGACCCAAGCACAGATACGCAGTATTTT.

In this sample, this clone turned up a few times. DNA of the CDR3: TGTGCCAGCAGCTTAAATGTCGGGGGTTACGAGCAGTACTTC. Translation: CASSLNVGGYEQYF. The rearrangement links TRBV7-2 to TRBJ2-7, with TRBD2 as a possible D gene (6 bases). The CDR3 contains 14 residues. The germline V gene encodes CDR1 SGHTA and CDR2 FQGNSA. Trimming shortened V by 2 bases and J by 4 bases, and 12 bases separated the two germline ends.

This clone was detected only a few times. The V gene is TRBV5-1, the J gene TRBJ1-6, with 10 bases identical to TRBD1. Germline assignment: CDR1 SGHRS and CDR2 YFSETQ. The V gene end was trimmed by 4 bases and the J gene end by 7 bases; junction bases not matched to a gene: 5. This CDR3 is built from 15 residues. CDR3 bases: TGCGCCAGCAGCAGGGACAGGGGAGAGAATTCACCCCTCCACTTT. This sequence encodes CASSRDRGENSPLHF.

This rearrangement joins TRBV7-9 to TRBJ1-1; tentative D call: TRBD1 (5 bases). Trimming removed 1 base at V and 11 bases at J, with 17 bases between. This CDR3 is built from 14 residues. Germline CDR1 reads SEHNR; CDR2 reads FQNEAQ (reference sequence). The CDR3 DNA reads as TGTGCCAGCAGCTTAGGGGAGGGGCAGGGAACGGCTTTCTTT. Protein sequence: CASSLGEGQGTAFF. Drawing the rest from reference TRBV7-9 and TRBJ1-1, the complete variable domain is DTGVSQNPRHKITKRGQNVTFRCDPISEHNRLYWYRQTLGQGPEFLTYFQNEAQLEKSRLLSDRFSAERPKGSFSTLEIQRTEQGDSAMYLCASSLGEGQGTAFFGQGTRLTVV.

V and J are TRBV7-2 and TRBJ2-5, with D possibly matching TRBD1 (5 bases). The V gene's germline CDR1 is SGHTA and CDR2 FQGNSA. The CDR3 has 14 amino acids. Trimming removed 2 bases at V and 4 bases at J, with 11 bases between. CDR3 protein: CASSLSRVGETQYF. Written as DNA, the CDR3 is TGTGCCAGCAGCTTAAGCAGGGTTGGAGAGACCCAGTACTTC.

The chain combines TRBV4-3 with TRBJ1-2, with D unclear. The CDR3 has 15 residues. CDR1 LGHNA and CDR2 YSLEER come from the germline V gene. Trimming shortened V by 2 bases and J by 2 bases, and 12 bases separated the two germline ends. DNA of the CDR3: TGCGCCAGCAGCCAACAAACGGCAGCGAACTATGGCTACACCTTC. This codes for CASSQQTAANYGYTF.

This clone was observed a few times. CDR3 amino acids: CASSSYSGAGNEQFF. The CDR3 nucleotides are TGCGCCAGCAGCTCATACAGTGGGGCTGGGAATGAGCAGTTCTTC. The chain has TRBV5-1 and TRBJ2-1; a possible D gene is TRBD1 (5 bases). The V end was cut by 3 bases, the J end by 7 bases, with 17 bases between. The CDR3 sequence is 15 residues long. Germline CDR1 is SGHRS and CDR2 is YFSETQ. The variable domain in full, completed from reference TRBV5-1 and TRBJ2-1, reads KAGVTQTPRYLIKTRGQQVTLSCSPISGHRSVSWYQQTPGQGLQFLFEYFSETQRNKGNFPGRFSGRQFSNSRSEMNVSTLELGDSALYLCASSSYSGAGNEQFFGPGTRLTVL.

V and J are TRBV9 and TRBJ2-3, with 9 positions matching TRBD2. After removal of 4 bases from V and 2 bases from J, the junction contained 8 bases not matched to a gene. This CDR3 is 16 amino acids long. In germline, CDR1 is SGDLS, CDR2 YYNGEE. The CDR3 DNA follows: TGTGCCAGCAGCCTCGGGACTAGCCTTTTCACAGATACGCAGTATTTT. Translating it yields CASSLGTSLFTDTQYF.

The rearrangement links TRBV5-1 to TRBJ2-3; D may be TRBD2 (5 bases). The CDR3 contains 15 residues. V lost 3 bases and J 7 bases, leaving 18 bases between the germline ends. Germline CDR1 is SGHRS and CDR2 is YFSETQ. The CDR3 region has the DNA TGCGCCAGCAGCTCTCTAGCCCTCCCGGAGCATACGCAGTATTTT. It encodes CASSSLALPEHTQYF.